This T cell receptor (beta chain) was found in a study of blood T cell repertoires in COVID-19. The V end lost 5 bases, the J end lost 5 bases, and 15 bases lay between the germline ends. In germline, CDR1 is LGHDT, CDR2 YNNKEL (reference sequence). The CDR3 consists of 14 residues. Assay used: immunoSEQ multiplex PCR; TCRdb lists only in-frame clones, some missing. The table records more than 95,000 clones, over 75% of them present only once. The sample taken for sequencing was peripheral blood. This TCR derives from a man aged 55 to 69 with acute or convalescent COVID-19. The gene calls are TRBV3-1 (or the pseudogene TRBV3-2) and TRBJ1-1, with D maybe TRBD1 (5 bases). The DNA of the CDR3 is TGTGCCAGCAGCTCTGCGGGGCCGGGGACTGAAGCTTTCTTT. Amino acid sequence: CASSSAGPGTEAFF.